These 9 T cell receptor beta chains originate from one sample sequenced in a study of T-cell memory formation after mild COVID-19. TCRdb re-called the 5' RACE reads through MiXCR, storing one row per CDR3 protein. The data contain under 700,000 distinct CDR3 sequences, over 20% of them singletons. What was sequenced was PBMCs or a T cell subset sorted from them (not recorded which). These receptors originate from an adult woman who had mild COVID-19 (a few samples of this study predate the infection). Cell type and time point are not known.

The V gene is TRBV7-9, the J gene TRBJ2-7; 10 bases align to TRBD2. The V gene end was trimmed by 1 base and the J gene end by 6 bases; junction bases not matched to a gene: 0. CDR3 size: 13 residues. The germline V gene has CDR1 SEHNR and CDR2 FQNEAQ (reference sequence). The CDR3 here is CASSLVAGGEQYF. CDR3 DNA sequence: TGTGCCAGCAGCTTAGTAGCGGGGGGCGAGCAGTACTTC.

The chain uses TRBV14 and TRBJ2-7; no clear D. Germline CDR1 reads SGHDN; CDR2 reads FVKESK. This CDR3 region has 14 residues. Trimming removed 4 bases at V and 3 bases at J, with 13 bases between. In DNA, the CDR3 is TGTGCCAGCAGCCGGAGTTTTCAGAGCTACGAGCAGTACTTC. This translates into CASSRSFQSYEQYF.

The genes are TRBV7-4 and TRBJ2-7; no definite D call. CDR3 size: 13 residues. CDR1 SGHVT and CDR2 SQSDAQ come from the germline V gene. The V end was cut by 2 bases, the J end by 10 bases, with 15 bases between. The CDR3 sequence: CASSLTGPQDQYF. CDR3 nucleotide sequence: TGTGCCAGCAGCTTAACCGGACCCCAGGACCAGTACTTC.

The rearrangement uses TRBV5-1 and TRBJ2-5; 10 nucleotides match TRBD1. The ends lost 4 bases at V and 5 bases at J; junction bases unmatched: 8. Germline V gene lookup returns CDR1 SGHRS and CDR2 YFSETQ. The CDR3 has 15 amino acids. Here the CDR3 DNA reads TGCGCCAGCAGCCTCGGGACAGGGGCTGCGGAGACCCAGTACTTC. It encodes CASSLGTGAAETQYF.

This clonotype has only a few counts. V is TRBV5-1 and J is TRBJ1-2, with a weak D call TRBD1 (6 bases). V lost 4 bases, J lost 4 bases, and 17 bases lay in between. There are 15 residues in the CDR3. Looked up from germline, CDR1 is SGHRS and CDR2 is YFSETQ. The DNA of the CDR3 is TGCGCCAGCAGCCCGGGTTGGCAGGGGACCTATGGCTACACCTTC. Protein sequence: CASSPGWQGTYGYTF.

This clonotype was counted between two and nine times. The V and J genes are TRBV11-2 and TRBJ2-7; D is unclear. V was clipped by 0 bases and J by 3 bases, with 6 bases between them. In germline, CDR1 is SGHAT, CDR2 FQNNGV. There are 13 residues in the CDR3. CDR3 nucleotides: TGTGCCAGCAGCTTAGAGGTCTTCTACGAGCAGTACTTC. Amino acid sequence: CASSLEVFYEQYF.

This clonotype showed up just a few times. The rearrangement joins TRBV6-5 to TRBJ1-1; 9 bases match TRBD1. Germline CDR1 reads MNHEY; CDR2 reads SVGAGI. The CDR3 is 18 amino acids. Trimming took 5 bases from V and 0 from J; bases not matched to a gene: 13. The CDR3 nucleotides are TGTGCCAGCAGTAGACTCCGGAGGACAGGGGCAATGAACACTGAAGCTTTCTTT. It yields the protein CASSRLRRTGAMNTEAFF.

This clonotype was picked up a small number of times. The rearrangement uses TRBV4-1 and TRBJ1-6; D call uncertain. V shed 4 bases and J shed 5 bases, with 12 bases lying between them. There are 15 residues in the CDR3. The germline CDR1 and CDR2 sequences are MGHRA and YSYEKL. Written as DNA, the CDR3 is TGCGCCAGCAGCCCACGTGGTTTGGATAATTCACCCCTCCACTTT. Amino acids: CASSPRGLDNSPLHF.

This clonotype showed up many times. The chain has TRBV7-2 and TRBJ2-3; no clear D. The V end lost 1 base, the J end lost 14 bases, and 10 bases lay between the germline ends. This CDR3 region has 11 residues. The germline CDR1 and CDR2 sequences are SGHTA and FQGNSA. Here the CDR3 DNA reads TGTGCCAGCAGCTTAGACCACTCCGGGTATTTT. It translates to CASSLDHSGYF.